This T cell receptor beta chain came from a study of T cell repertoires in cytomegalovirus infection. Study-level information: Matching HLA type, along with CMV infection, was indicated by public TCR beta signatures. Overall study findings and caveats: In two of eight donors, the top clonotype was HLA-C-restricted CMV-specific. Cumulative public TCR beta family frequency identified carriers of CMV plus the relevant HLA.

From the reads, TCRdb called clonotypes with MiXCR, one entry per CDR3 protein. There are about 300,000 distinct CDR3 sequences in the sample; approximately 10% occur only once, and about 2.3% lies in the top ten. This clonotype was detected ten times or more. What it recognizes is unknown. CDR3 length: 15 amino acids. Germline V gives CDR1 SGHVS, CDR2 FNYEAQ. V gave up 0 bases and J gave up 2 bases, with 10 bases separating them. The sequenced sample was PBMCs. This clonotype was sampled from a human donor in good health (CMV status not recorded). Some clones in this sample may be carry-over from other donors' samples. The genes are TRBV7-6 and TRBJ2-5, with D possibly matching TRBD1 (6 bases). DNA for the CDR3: TGTGCCAGCAGCTTAGCTCGGGGACAACAAGAGACCCAGTACTTC. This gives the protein CASSLARGQQETQYF.